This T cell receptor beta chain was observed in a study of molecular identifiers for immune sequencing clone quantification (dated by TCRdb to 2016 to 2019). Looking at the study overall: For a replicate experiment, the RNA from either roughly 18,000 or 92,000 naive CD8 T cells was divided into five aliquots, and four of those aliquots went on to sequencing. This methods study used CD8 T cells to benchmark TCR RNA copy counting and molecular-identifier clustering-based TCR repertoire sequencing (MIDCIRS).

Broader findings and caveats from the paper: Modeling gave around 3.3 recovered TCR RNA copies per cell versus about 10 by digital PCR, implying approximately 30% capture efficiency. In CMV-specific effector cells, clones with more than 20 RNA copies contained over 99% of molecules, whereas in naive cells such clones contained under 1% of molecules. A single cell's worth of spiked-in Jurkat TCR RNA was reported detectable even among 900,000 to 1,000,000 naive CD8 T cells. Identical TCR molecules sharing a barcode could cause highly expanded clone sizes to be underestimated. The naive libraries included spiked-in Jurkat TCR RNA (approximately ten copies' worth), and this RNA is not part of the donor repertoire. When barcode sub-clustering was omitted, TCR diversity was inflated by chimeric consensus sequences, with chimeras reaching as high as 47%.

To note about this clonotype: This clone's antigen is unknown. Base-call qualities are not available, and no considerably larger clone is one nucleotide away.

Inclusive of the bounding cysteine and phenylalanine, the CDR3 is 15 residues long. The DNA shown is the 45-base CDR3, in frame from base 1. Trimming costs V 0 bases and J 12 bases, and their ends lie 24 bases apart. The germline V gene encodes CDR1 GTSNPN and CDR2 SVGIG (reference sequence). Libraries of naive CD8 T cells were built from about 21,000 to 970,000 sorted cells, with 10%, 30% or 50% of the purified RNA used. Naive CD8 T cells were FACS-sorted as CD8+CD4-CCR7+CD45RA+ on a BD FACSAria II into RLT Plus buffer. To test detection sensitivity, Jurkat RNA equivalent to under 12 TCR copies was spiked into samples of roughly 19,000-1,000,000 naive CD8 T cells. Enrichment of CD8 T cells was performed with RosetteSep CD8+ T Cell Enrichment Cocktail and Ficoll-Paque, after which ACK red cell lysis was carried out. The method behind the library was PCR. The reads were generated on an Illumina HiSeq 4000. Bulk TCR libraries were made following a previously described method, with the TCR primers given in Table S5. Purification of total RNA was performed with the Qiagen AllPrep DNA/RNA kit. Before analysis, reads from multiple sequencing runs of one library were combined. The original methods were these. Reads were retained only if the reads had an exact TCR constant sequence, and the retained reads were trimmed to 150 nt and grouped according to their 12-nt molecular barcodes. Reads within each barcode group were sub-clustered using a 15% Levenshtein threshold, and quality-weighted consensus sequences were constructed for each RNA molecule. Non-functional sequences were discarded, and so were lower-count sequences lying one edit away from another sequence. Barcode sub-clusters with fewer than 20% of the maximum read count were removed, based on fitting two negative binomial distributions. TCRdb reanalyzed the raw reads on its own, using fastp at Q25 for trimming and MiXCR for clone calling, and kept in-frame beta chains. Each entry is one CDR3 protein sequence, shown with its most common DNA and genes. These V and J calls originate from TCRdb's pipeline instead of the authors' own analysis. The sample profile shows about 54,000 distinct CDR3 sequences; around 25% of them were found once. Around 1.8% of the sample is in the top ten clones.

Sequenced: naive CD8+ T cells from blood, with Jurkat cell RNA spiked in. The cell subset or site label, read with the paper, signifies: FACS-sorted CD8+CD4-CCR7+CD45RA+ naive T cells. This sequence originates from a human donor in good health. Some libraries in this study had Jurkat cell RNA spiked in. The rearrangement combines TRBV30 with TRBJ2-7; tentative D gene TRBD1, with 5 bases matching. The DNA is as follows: TGTGCCTGGAGTGTAGGGGTGGCCTTTCCCTCCGCGCCGTACTTC. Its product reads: CAWSVGVAFPSAPYF.